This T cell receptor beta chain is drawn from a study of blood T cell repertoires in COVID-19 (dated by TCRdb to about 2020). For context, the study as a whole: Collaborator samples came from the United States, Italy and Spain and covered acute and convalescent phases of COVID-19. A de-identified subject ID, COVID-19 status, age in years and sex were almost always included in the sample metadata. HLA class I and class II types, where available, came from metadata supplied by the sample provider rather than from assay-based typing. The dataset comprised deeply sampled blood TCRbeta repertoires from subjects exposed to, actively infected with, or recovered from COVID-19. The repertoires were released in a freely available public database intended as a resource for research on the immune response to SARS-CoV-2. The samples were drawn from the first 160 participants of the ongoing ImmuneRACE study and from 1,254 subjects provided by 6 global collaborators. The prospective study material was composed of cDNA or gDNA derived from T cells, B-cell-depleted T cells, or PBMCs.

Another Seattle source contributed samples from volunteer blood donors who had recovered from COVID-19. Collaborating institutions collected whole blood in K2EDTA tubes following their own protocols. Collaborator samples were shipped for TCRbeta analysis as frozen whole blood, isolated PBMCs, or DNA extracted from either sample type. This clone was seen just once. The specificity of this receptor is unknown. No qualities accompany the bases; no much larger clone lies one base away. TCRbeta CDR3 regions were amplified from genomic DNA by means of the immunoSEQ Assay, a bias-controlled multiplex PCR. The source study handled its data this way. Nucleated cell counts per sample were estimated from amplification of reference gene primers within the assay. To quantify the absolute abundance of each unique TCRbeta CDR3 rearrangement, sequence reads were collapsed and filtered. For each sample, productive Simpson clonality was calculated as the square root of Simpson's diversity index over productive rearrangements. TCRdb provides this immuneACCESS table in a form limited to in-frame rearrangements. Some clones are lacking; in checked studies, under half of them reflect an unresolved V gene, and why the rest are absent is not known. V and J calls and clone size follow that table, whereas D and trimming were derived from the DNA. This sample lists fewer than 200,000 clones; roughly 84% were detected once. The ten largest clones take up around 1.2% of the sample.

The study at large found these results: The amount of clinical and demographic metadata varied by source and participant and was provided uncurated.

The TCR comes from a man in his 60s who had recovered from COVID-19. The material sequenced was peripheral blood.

Here is the DNA: TGTGCCAGCAGAAATGCAGGGCCTAATTCACCCCTCCACTTT. This sequence encodes CASRNAGPNSPLHF. The rearranged segments are TRBV7-9 and TRBJ1-6, with TRBD1 as a weak D call on 5 bases. The CDR3 sequence holds 14 residues, the cysteine and phenylalanine included. Only the CDR3 portion is preserved as DNA: 42 bases, with reading frame beginning at the first base. CDR1 and CDR2, per the germline V gene (reference sequence), are SEHNR and FQNEAQ. Trimming at the junction amounts to 6 bases on V and 6 bases on J, and the germline ends lie 12 bases apart. Reference TRBV7-9 and TRBJ1-6 genes cover what lies past the CDR3, so the full variable domain is DTGVSQNPRHKITKRGQNVTFRCDPISEHNRLYWYRQTLGQGPEFLTYFQNEAQLEKSRLLSDRFSAERPKGSFSTLEIQRTEQGDSAMYLCASRNAGPNSPLHFGNGTRLTVT.